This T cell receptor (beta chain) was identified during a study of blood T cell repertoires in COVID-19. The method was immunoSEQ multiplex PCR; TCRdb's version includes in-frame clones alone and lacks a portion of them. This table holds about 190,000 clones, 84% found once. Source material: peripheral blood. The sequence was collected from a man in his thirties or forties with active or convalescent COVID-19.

CDR3 residues: CASSPPDLNTEAFF. In DNA, the CDR3 is TGTGCCAGCAGTCCCCCCGACTTGAACACTGAAGCTTTCTTT. The chain employs TRBV28 and TRBJ1-1; D is ambiguous. Germline CDR1 is MDHEN and CDR2 is SYDVKM. V lost 5 bases, J lost 0 bases, and 10 bases lay in between. The CDR3 extends over 14 amino acids.